The rows below give T cell receptor beta chains drawn from one sample of a study of OX40 agonist ivuxolimab in advanced cancers. TCRdb keeps only in-frame clones here, not all; method: immunoSEQ multiplex PCR. The sample has about 74,000 clones; 84% are singletons. The sequencing used CD4+ or CD8+ T cells sorted from blood, collected in a trial of the OX40 agonist ivuxolimab. These receptors originate from an adult with an advanced solid tumor such as melanoma, head and neck, liver or kidney cancer. Both conserved end residues are part of each CDR3. A D gene is named only where the DNA matches it firmly. Only part of the rows carry a size: once, few, many, or a class if the clone is expanded.

v_call	clone_size	j_call	d_call	cdr3_nt	cdr3_aa
TRBV5-5	-	TRBJ1-4	-	TGTGCCAGCAGCTTGGCCGGGGCCGGATGGGGTGAAAAACTGTTTTTT	CASSLAGAGWGEKLFF
TRBV28	-	TRBJ2-1	TRBD2	TGTGCCAGCAGCGATCTACTAGCGGGAGTTGGTGAGCAGTTCTTC	CASSDLLAGVGEQFF
TRBV18	few	TRBJ2-7	-	TGTGCCAGCTCACCTTCTCGCTACGAGCAGTACTTC	CASSPSRYEQYF
TRBV5-1	-	TRBJ2-2	-	TGCGCCAGCAGCCTCATTCGGCGGGACACCGGGGAGCTGTTTTTT	CASSLIRRDTGELFF
TRBV7-9	-	TRBJ2-7	TRBD2	TGTGCCAGCAGTCCGCCCAGCGGGAGCTCCTACGAGCAGTACTTC	CASSPPSGSSYEQYF
TRBV29-1	-	TRBJ2-1	TRBD1	TGCAGCTCACCGGGACAGGGTGATGAGCAGTTCTTC	CSSPGQGDEQFF
TRBV7-3	-	TRBJ2-3	TRBD2	TGTGCCAGCAGCCCCGGCCCGGGACTAGCGACAGATACGCAGTATTTT	CASSPGPGLATDTQYF
TRBV5-8	-	TRBJ1-3	-	TGTGCCAGCAGCTCGGACGTCGTGTTAAACACCATATATTTT	CASSSDVVLNTIYF
TRBV11-3	-	TRBJ2-1	TRBD1	TGTGCCAGCAGCACAGGGGACAGGGGGAATGAGCAGTTCTTC	CASSTGDRGNEQFF
TRBV12-5	-	TRBJ2-1	-	TGTGCTAGTGGTTTGGGAACAGAGGCGAATGAGCAGTTCTTC	CASGLGTEANEQFF
TRBV11-2	-	TRBJ2-5	-	TGTGCCAGCAGCTTAAACGCGTTCCAAGAGACCCAGTACTTC	CASSLNAFQETQYF
TRBV13	-	TRBJ2-3	-	TGTGCCAGCAGCTTAGGGGGGGACAATTTGGATACGCAGTATTTT	CASSLGGDNLDTQYF
TRBV30	-	TRBJ1-2	-	TGTGCCTGGAGAGGTATCAGGGAGGGAAGCTATGGCTACACCTTC	CAWRGIREGSYGYTF
TRBV19	-	TRBJ2-3	-	TGTGCCAGTAGTACGTTGGGAAGCACAGATACGCAGTATTTT	CASSTLGSTDTQYF
TRBV18	-	TRBJ2-5	TRBD2	TGTGCCAGCTCCTATCCCCCGGGACTAGCGGGAGCGATGGGACAAGAGACCCAGTACTTC	CASSYPPGLAGAMGQETQYF
TRBV23-1	-	TRBJ2-7	TRBD1	TGCGCCAGCAGTCAAATTTCCCAGGGGGCAGTTTTTTACGAGCAGTACTTC	CASSQISQGAVFYEQYF
TRBV7-2	-	TRBJ2-7	TRBD2	TGTGCCAGCAGCATCCCGGGACTAGGATCGGACGAGCAGTACTTC	CASSIPGLGSDEQYF
TRBV7-3	-	TRBJ2-3	TRBD2	TGTGCCAGCAGCCTAACTAGCGGGAGCACAGATACGCAGTATTTT	CASSLTSGSTDTQYF
TRBV7-2	-	TRBJ2-4	-	TGTGCCAGCAGCTTAGCGGCAGGGCCCCAAAACATTCAGTACTTC	CASSLAAGPQNIQYF
TRBV5-1	-	TRBJ2-5	TRBD2	TGCGCCAGCAGCTTGGAGGGGACTAGCGGGAGTCTGGAGACCCAGTACTTC	CASSLEGTSGSLETQYF
TRBV19	-	TRBJ2-5	TRBD1	TGTGCCAGTAGTCCCCGGACAGGGGAAGAGACCCAGTACTTC	CASSPRTGEETQYF
TRBV5-1	-	TRBJ2-1	TRBD2	TGCGCCAGCAGCTTGGAGCCCTCTATAGCGGGAGGGCCGAATGAGCAGTTCTTC	CASSLEPSIAGGPNEQFF
TRBV10-3	-	TRBJ2-1	-	TGTGCCATCAGTGGTGGTGTGGTTAGCGGAGGGGTCCACAATGAGCAGTTCTTC	CAISGGVVSGGVHNEQFF
TRBV4-2	-	TRBJ2-1	-	TGTGCCAGCAGCCAAGATCCGCGGGAAAACTCCTACAATGAGCAGTTCTTC	CASSQDPRENSYNEQFF
TRBV2	-	TRBJ2-5	TRBD2	TGTGCCAGCAACCGGGAGGACCAAGAGACCCAGTACTTC	CASNREDQETQYF
TRBV5-6	few	TRBJ2-5	TRBD2	TGTGCCAGCAGCTTGCCCGGAGCGGGAGGGGGAGAGACCCAGTACTTC	CASSLPGAGGGETQYF